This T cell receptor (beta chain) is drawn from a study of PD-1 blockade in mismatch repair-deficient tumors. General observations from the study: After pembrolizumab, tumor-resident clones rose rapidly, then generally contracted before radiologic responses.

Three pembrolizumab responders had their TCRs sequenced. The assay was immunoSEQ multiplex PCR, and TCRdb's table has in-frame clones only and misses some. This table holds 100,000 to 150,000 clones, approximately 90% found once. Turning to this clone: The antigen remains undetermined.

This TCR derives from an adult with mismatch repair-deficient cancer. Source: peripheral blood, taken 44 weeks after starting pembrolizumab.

CDR3: CASSLELRPSYEQYF. The CDR3 region has the DNA TGTGCCAGCAGCTTAGAGCTGCGGCCTTCCTACGAGCAGTACTTC. V usage is TRBV7-2 and J usage is TRBJ2-7; no clear D gene. Trimming cost V 1 base and J 1 base, with 11 bases left between them. This CDR3 comprises 15 residues. Germline CDR1 SGHTA, CDR2 FQGNSA. The variable domain in full, with the rest retrieved from reference TRBV7-2 and TRBJ2-7, is GAGVSQSPSNKVTEKGKDVELRCDPISGHTALYWYRQSLGQGLEFLIYFQGNSAPDKSGLPSDRFSAERTGGSVSTLTIQRTQQEDSAVYLCASSLELRPSYEQYFGPGTRLTVT.